This T cell receptor beta chain was sequenced for a study of blood T cell repertoires in COVID-19. About the research overall: The cDNA or gDNA used as material had been derived from T cells, B-cell-depleted T cells, or PBMCs.

In the original workflow: Reference gene primer amplification gave estimated nucleated cell counts. TCRdb's copy holds only in-frame clones and misses some; the assay was immunoSEQ multiplex PCR. V, J and clone size are taken as reported in that table, and D and trimming were inferred from the DNA itself. The sample has about 71,000 clones, 82% seen once. The CDR3 has 14 amino acids. V lost 3 bases and J lost 7, with 16 bases in between. Germline CDR1 reads DFQATT; CDR2 reads SNEGSKA (reference sequence). Sequencing was performed on peripheral blood. This TCR came from a woman of 80 years or more with acute or convalescent COVID-19. The chain links TRBV20-1 to TRBJ1-5, with D unclear. CDR3 sequence reads: CSASPDGVQQPQHF. The CDR3 DNA is TGCAGTGCTAGTCCTGACGGGGTTCAGCAGCCCCAGCATTTT.